Listed here are 3 T cell receptor beta chains from one sample, sequenced in a study of cytomegalovirus exposure and HLA in healthy donors. The PCR contained 60 Vbeta and 13 Jbeta primers. Assay used: immunoSEQ multiplex PCR; TCRdb lists only in-frame clones, some missing. The sample has roughly 200,000 clones, approximately 83% seen once. Input material: PBMCs. Every receptor here comes from a boy younger than 10 in good health and CMV-seronegative.

The chain joins TRBV20-1 to TRBJ2-1; D is uncertain. V gave up 7 bases and J gave up 10 bases, with 14 bases separating them. There are 11 residues in the CDR3. The germline CDR1 and CDR2 sequences are DFQATT and SNEGSKA (reference sequence). In nucleotides, the CDR3 is TGCAGTGTCGAGAAGTCCCGAGAGCAGTTCTTC. This translates into CSVEKSREQFF.

The chain couples TRBV10-2 to TRBJ2-3, with D possibly matching TRBD2 (6 bases). This CDR3 has 16 amino acids. Germline values: CDR1 WSHSY, CDR2 SAAADI. The ends were cut back, 1 base at V and 0 bases at J, with 11 bases in the middle. This CDR3 is CASSEFLSGSTDTQYF. CDR3 nucleotide sequence: TGCGCCAGCAGTGAGTTCCTTAGCGGAAGCACAGATACGCAGTATTTT.

This clone was detected a few times. V usage is TRBV12-2 and J usage is TRBJ1-1; no check of the table's D call, TRBD1, against the DNA was made. TRBV12-2 constitutes a pseudogene. The CDR3 is 15 residues long. The CDR3 DNA sequence: TGTGCAAGTCGCTTCCCCGTGGCAGGAAACACTGAAGCTTTCTTT. As protein: CASRFPVAGNTEAFF.